The subject of this entry is one TCR beta chain. This sample was taken from a study of cytomegalovirus exposure and HLA in healthy donors. Only in-frame clones appear in the TCRdb table, and some are missing; sequencing was by immunoSEQ multiplex PCR. The profile covers 90,000 or so clones, with 85% appearing a single time and 20% to 25% taken by the ten largest. This CDR3 is built from 13 residues. Looked up from germline, CDR1 is SGHRS and CDR2 is YFSETQ. Trimming stripped 0 bases from V and 5 bases from J, with 8 bases between. The chain is built from TRBV5-1 and TRBJ2-5, with a tentative D call TRBD1 (6 bases). Sequenced input: PBMCs. The receptor's source is a young man in good health and CMV-seropositive. CDR3 amino acids: CASSLAQGETQYF. The CDR3 DNA sequence: TGCGCCAGCAGCTTGGCACAGGGTGAGACCCAGTACTTC.